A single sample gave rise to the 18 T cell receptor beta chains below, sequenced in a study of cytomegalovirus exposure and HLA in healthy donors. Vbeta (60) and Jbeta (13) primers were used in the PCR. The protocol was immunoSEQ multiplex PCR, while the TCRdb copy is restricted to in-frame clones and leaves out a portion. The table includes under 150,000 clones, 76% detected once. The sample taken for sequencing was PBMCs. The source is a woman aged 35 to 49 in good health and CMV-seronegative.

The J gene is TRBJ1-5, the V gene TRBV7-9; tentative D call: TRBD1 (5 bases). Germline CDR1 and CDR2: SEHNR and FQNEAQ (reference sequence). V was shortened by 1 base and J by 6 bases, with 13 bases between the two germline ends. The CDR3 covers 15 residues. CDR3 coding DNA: TGTGCCAGCAGCTTAGGCCAGGGTTTACGTCAGCCCCAGCATTTT. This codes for CASSLGQGLRQPQHF.

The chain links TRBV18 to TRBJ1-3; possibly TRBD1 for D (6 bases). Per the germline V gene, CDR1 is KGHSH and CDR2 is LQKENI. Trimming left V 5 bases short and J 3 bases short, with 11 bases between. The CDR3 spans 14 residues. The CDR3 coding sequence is TGTGCCAGCTCAGAGCGGACAGTTGGAAACACCATATATTTT. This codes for CASSERTVGNTIYF.

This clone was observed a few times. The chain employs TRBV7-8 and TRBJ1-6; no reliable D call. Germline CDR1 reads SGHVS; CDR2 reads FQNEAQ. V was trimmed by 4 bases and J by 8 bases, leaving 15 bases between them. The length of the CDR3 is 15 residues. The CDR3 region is CASSSTEGVDSPLHF. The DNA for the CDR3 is TGTGCCAGCAGCTCCACGGAAGGAGTGGATTCACCCCTCCACTTT.

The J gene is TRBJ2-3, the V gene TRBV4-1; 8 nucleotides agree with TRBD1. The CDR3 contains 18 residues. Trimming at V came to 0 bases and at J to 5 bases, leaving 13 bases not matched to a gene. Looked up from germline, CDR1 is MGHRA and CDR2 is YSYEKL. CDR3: CASSQDELWTGMGDTQYF. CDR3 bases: TGCGCCAGCAGCCAAGATGAACTCTGGACAGGGATGGGAGATACGCAGTATTTT.

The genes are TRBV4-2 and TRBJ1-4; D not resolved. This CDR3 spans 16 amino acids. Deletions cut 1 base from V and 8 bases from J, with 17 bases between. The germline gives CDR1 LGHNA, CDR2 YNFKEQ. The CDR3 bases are TGTGCCAGCAGCCAAGTTACGGTGGAGCTCCAGGAAAAACTGTTTTTT. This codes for CASSQVTVELQEKLFF.

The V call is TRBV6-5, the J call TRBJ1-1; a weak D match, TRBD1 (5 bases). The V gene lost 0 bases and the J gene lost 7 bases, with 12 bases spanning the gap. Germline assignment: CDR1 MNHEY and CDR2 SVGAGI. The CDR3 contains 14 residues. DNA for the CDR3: TGTGCCAGCAGTTACTCGGCCGGGGGGGGTGAAGCTTTCTTT. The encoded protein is CASSYSAGGGEAFF.

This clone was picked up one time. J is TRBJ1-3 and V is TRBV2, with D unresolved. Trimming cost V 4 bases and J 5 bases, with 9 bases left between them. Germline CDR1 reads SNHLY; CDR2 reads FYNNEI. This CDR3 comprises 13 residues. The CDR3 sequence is CASSGRERNTIYF. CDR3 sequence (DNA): TGTGCCAGCAGTGGGAGGGAAAGAAACACCATATATTTT.

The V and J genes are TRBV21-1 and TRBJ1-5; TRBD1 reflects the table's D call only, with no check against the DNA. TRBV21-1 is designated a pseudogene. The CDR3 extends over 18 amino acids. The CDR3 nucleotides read TGTGCCCCTGCAGTCGGGACAGCCGTCATGGAATTGGGACAGCCCCAGCATTTT. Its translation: CAPAVGTAVMELGQPQHF.

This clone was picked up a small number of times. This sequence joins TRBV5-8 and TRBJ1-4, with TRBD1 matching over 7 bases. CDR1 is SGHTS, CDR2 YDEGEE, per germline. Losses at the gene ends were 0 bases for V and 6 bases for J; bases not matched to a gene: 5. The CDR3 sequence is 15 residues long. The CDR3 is CASSLGAGGDEKLFF. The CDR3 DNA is TGTGCCAGCAGCTTGGGGGCAGGGGGAGATGAAAAACTGTTTTTT.

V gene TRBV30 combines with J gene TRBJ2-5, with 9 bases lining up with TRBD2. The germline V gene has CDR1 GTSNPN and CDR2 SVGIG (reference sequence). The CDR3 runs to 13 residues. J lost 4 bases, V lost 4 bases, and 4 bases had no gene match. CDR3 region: CAWKAGGRETQYF. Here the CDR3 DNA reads TGTGCCTGGAAGGCGGGAGGGCGAGAGACCCAGTACTTC.

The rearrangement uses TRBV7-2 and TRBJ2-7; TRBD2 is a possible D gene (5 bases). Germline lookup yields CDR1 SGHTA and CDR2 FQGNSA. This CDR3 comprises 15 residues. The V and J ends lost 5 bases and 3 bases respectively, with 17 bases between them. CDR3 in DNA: TGTGCCAGCAGCCCAATGGGAGTGGATGTCTACGAGCAGTACTTC. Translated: CASSPMGVDVYEQYF.

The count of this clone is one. The CDR3 is CASSEAGGLFYEQYF. CDR3 DNA: TGCGCCAGCAGCGAAGCGGGGGGGCTTTTTTACGAGCAGTACTTC. The V and J genes are TRBV5-1 and TRBJ2-7, with TRBD2 matching over 10 bases. Germline V gene data show CDR1 as SGHRS and CDR2 as YFSETQ. The V gene end was trimmed by 4 bases and the J gene end by 4 bases; junction bases not matched to a gene: 8. The CDR3 extends over 15 amino acids. Full variable domain (remainder filled in from reference TRBV5-1 and TRBJ2-7): KAGVTQTPRYLIKTRGQQVTLSCSPISGHRSVSWYQQTPGQGLQFLFEYFSETQRNKGNFPGRFSGRQFSNSRSEMNVSTLELGDSALYLCASSEAGGLFYEQYFGPGTRLTVT.

CDR3 coding DNA: TGTGCCAGCTCACCACCGTTATTTGGGGCCAACGTCCTGACTTTC. Amino acid sequence: CASSPPLFGANVLTF. This chain connects TRBV18 to TRBJ2-6; no clear D. The CDR3 is made up of 15 amino acids. Germline CDR1 is KGHSH and CDR2 is LQKENI. Between the trimmed V and J ends, which lost 0 bases and 3 bases, there was a span of 6 bases.

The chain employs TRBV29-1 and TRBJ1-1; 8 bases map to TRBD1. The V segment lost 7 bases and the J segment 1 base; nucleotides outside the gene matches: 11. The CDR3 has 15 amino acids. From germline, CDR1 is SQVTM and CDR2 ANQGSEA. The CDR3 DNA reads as TGCAGCGCCGTATACCGGACAGGGACGAACACTGAAGCTTTCTTT. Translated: CSAVYRTGTNTEAFF.

DNA of the CDR3: TGCGCCAGCAGCCCGAACCTGGACAGGGAAGGTGGAAACACCATATATTTT. Translation gives CASSPNLDREGGNTIYF. The rearrangement links TRBV5-1 to TRBJ1-3; 8 bases are a match to TRBD1. V trimming: 4 bases; J trimming: 3 bases; junction bases outside the gene matches: 12. CDR1 is SGHRS and CDR2 is YFSETQ in the germline V gene. The CDR3 spans 17 residues.

The chain's CDR3 is CASSYGGGEQYF. CDR3 in DNA: TGTGCCAGCAGTTACGGGGGAGGCGAGCAGTACTTC. The rearrangement uses TRBV6-5 and TRBJ2-7; possible D gene TRBD2, 6 bases. Germline-derived CDR1 and CDR2 are MNHEY and SVGAGI. The CDR3 runs 12 residues. V lost 2 bases to trimming and J lost 6 bases, with 8 bases between them.

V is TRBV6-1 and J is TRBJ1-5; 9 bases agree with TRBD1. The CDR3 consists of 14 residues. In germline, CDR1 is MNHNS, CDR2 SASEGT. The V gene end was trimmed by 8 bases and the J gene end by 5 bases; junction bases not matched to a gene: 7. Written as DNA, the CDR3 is TGTGCCAGCGTAAGACAGGGGGGTGATCAGCCCCAGCATTTT. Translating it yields CASVRQGGDQPQHF.

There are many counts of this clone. The CDR3 region is CASNPTGVINQPQHF. As DNA, the CDR3 is TGTGCCAGCAACCCGACAGGGGTAATCAATCAGCCCCAGCATTTT. The V call is TRBV2, the J call TRBJ1-5; TRBD1 matches 8 bases. The CDR3 has 15 residues. V was clipped by 7 bases and J by 3 bases; unmatched bases: 8. Germline V gives CDR1 SNHLY, CDR2 FYNNEI.